These 23 T cell receptor beta chains share one sample of origin, sequenced in a study of T cells expressing NK-cell markers. Each CDR3 protein gets one entry in TCRdb, which reprocessed the 5' RACE reads and gives no DNA. The sample has some 460,000 distinct CDR3 sequences. Input material: blood T cells: a sorted CD56 or NKG2C T cell subset, CD4+ or CD8+ T cells, or bulk PBMC T cells (not recorded which). The receptor set was obtained from a woman in her forties or fifties in good health.

The chain recombines TRBV11-3 with TRBJ2-1. The CDR3 is 15 residues long. Germline CDR1 SGHNT, CDR2 YENEEA. CDR3 amino acids: CASSLTSGLYNEQFF.

The rearrangement uses TRBV20-1 and TRBJ2-3; TCRdb designates TRBD1, a call that cannot be tested without DNA. This CDR3 region has 14 residues. Germline assignment: CDR1 DFQATT and CDR2 SNEGSKA (reference sequence). The CDR3 loop reads CSARVLPLTDTQYF.

The V and J genes are TRBV6-5 and TRBJ2-5; TCRdb picks TRBD1, but there is no DNA to check that call. The CDR3 consists of 14 residues. In germline, CDR1 is MNHEY, CDR2 SVGAGI. CDR3 region: CASSYAGTQETQYF.

The chain joins TRBV7-8 to TRBJ2-7; checking the TCRdb D call of TRBD2 is not possible without DNA. Germline CDR1 and CDR2: SGHVS and FQNEAQ. The CDR3 loop spans 17 amino acids. CDR3 region: CASSLALGLANRYEQYF.

This chain connects TRBV12-3 or TRBV12-4 to TRBJ1-2; TCRdb proposes TRBD1, but this gene call is untestable without DNA. The length of the CDR3 is 14 residues. CDR3 sequence: CASSFGQGAGGYTF.

The rearrangement links TRBV12-3 or TRBV12-4 to TRBJ2-5; absent DNA, TCRdb's TRBD1 call cannot be checked. The CDR3 covers 15 residues. The CDR3 sequence is CASSNLQGPQETQYF.

The V call is TRBV28, the J call TRBJ2-1; there is no DNA to check the TCRdb D call of TRBD1. This CDR3 is built from 12 residues. From germline, CDR1 is MDHEN and CDR2 SYDVKM. The CDR3 loop is CASSTDTNEQFF.

This sequence joins TRBV12-3 or TRBV12-4 and TRBJ2-1. The CDR3 is 14 residues long. CDR3 region: CASSLNQIYNEQFF.

The gene calls are TRBV19 and TRBJ2-5; TCRdb returns TRBD1, unconfirmable since there is no DNA. Germline V gene data show CDR1 as LNHDA and CDR2 as SQIVND (reference sequence). The CDR3 has 15 residues. The CDR3 sequence is CASSIGRGPWETQYF.

V gene TRBV18 combines with J gene TRBJ1-1; as DNA is missing, the TRBD1 call by TCRdb cannot be tested. Germline V gene data show CDR1 as KGHSH and CDR2 as LQKENI. This CDR3 is 12 amino acids long. The chain's CDR3 is CASSQQGGAAFF.

The chain couples TRBV12-3 or TRBV12-4 to TRBJ1-6. The CDR3 is 13 residues long. CDR3 in amino acids: CASSPYEDSPLHF.

The chain uses TRBV29-1 and TRBJ2-7; the D call from TCRdb, TRBD2, cannot be confirmed without DNA. The CDR3 totals 13 residues. Germline CDR1 and CDR2: SQVTM and ANQGSEA. This chain's CDR3 is CSVVRTAGYEQYF.

The rearrangement uses TRBV3-1 and TRBJ2-3; TCRdb names TRBD2, which stays unverified in the absence of DNA. The length of the CDR3 is 16 residues. CDR1 and CDR2 (germline): LGHDT, YNNKEL (reference sequence). The chain's CDR3 is CASSQPLLAGADTQYF.

The rearrangement uses TRBV5-1 and TRBJ2-1; no DNA is available, so the TRBD2 call from TCRdb remains unchecked. CDR1 and CDR2 (germline): SGHRS, YFSETQ. This CDR3 is 16 amino acids long. The chain's CDR3 is CASSTHLAGGHNEQFF.

This chain links TRBV10-3 with TRBJ2-3; TCRdb's D gene call, TRBD1, goes unchecked for lack of DNA. Per germline, CDR1 ENHRY and CDR2 SYGVKD. The CDR3 covers 16 residues. CDR3 residues: CAILSPGTGVTDTQYF.

The chain joins TRBV7-6 to TRBJ2-1; TCRdb's assignment of TRBD1 cannot be checked, as there is no DNA. The CDR3 totals 15 residues. Germline assignment: CDR1 SGHVS and CDR2 FNYEAQ. CDR3 amino acids: CASSPVVLQANEQFF. The full variable domain, rest sourced from reference TRBV7-6 and TRBJ2-1, is GAGVSQSPRYKVTKRGQDVALRCDPISGHVSLYWYRQALGQGPEFLTYFNYEAQQDKSGLPNDRFSAERPEGSISTLTIQRTEQRDSAMYRCASSPVVLQANEQFFGPGTRLTVL.

The chain has TRBV5-1 and TRBJ2-1; the TRBD2 assignment by TCRdb is unverifiable without DNA. In germline, CDR1 is SGHRS, CDR2 YFSETQ. The length of the CDR3 is 15 residues. The CDR3 loop reads CASSFSGLLRDEQFF.

The V and J genes are TRBV7-6 and TRBJ2-1. Looked up from germline, CDR1 is SGHVS and CDR2 is FNYEAQ. The CDR3 has 13 amino acids. The CDR3 loop reads CASSLGRVGEQFF. The variable domain in full, completed from reference TRBV7-6 and TRBJ2-1, reads GAGVSQSPRYKVTKRGQDVALRCDPISGHVSLYWYRQALGQGPEFLTYFNYEAQQDKSGLPNDRFSAERPEGSISTLTIQRTEQRDSAMYRCASSLGRVGEQFFGPGTRLTVL.

The chain has TRBV12-3 or TRBV12-4 and TRBJ2-3; absent DNA, TCRdb's TRBD2 call cannot be checked. There are 15 residues in the CDR3. CDR3 in amino acids: CASSLQREGKDTQYF.

This sequence joins TRBV12-5 and TRBJ2-1; TCRdb's assignment of TRBD2 cannot be checked, as there is no DNA. This CDR3 region has 12 residues. CDR1 LGHNT and CDR2 FRNRAP come from the germline V gene. CDR3 region: CASEGLADEQFF.

The chain carries TRBV5-6 and TRBJ2-1. Germline CDR1 SGHDT, CDR2 YYEEEE. The CDR3 is 14 residues long. Here the CDR3 reads CASSLGRFHNEQFF.

This chain connects TRBV7-8 to TRBJ2-1; TCRdb gives TRBD1 as the D gene, but with no DNA this cannot be confirmed. This CDR3 comprises 13 residues. Per germline, CDR1 SGHVS and CDR2 FQNEAQ. Here the CDR3 reads CASSFTGADEQFF.

The rearrangement joins TRBV29-1 to TRBJ2-5; no DNA is available, so the TRBD1 call from TCRdb remains unchecked. From germline, CDR1 is SQVTM and CDR2 ANQGSEA. The CDR3 spans 12 residues. The CDR3 reads CSVQQGPETQYF.